Below are 11 T cell receptor beta chains sequenced from a single sample in a study of T cells after yellow fever vaccination. One entry per CDR3 protein, called by TCRdb with MiXCR from the 5' RACE reads. The sample contains a few hundred thousand distinct CDR3 sequences, roughly 4% of which appear only once. The sample in question was PBMCs, obtained 15 days after the yellow fever booster vaccination. These receptors were obtained from a man in his late teens or twenties who received the YFV17D yellow fever vaccine.

The table lists this clonotype with a few counts. The V call is TRBV5-1, the J call TRBJ2-1; D is perhaps TRBD1 (6 bases). This CDR3 is 15 amino acids long. Germline V CDR1 and CDR2: SGHRS, YFSETQ. Trimming took 4 bases from V and 2 from J, leaving 13 bases between them. The CDR3 loop is CASSPTGTAYNEQFF. As DNA, the CDR3 is TGCGCCAGCAGCCCAACAGGGACGGCCTACAATGAGCAGTTCTTC.

The table lists this clonotype with many counts. The chain couples TRBV19 to TRBJ2-4, with D hard to call. The CDR3 is made up of 14 amino acids. Germline V gene data show CDR1 as LNHDA and CDR2 as SQIVND (reference sequence). Trimming removed 8 bases from V and 5 bases from J, with 16 bases in between. CDR3 amino acids: CASRSRLKENIQYF. In DNA form, the CDR3 reads TGTGCCAGTCGTAGCCGTTTGAAGGAAAACATTCAGTACTTC.

This clonotype has more than one count but fewer than ten. Given a much more abundant clone one base away, this may be a read error. The rearrangement uses TRBV6-5 and TRBJ2-1; D ambiguous. CDR1 and CDR2 from the germline V gene are MNHEY and SVGAGI. The CDR3 consists of 15 residues. Trimming shortened V by 0 bases and J by 9 bases, and 15 bases separated the two germline ends. The CDR3 sequence: CASSYSMATPTEQFF. In DNA, the CDR3 is TGTGCCAGCAGTTACTCGATGGCTACCCCCACTGAGCAGTTCTTC.

This clonotype was observed many times. The chain has TRBV7-2 and TRBJ2-2; 9 bases line up with TRBD1. Germline CDR1 SGHTA, CDR2 FQGNSA. J gave up 7 bases and V 5 bases, and 8 bases lay outside the gene matches. CDR3 length: 15 amino acids. The CDR3 region is CASSRQGVLIGELFF. For the CDR3, the DNA is TGTGCCAGCAGCCGACAGGGGGTCTTGATCGGGGAGCTGTTTTTT.

This clonotype was detected many times. The chain's CDR3 is CSVVIGGTSGVKNIQYF. The CDR3 DNA is TGCAGCGTTGTCATTGGGGGGACTAGCGGTGTCAAAAACATTCAGTACTTC. The chain uses TRBV29-1 and TRBJ2-4; 11 bases map to TRBD2. The germline CDR1 and CDR2 sequences are SQVTM and ANQGSEA. The CDR3 totals 17 residues. J lost 3 bases, V lost 4 bases, and 11 bases had no gene match. Full variable domain (rest looked up from reference TRBV29-1 and TRBJ2-4): SAVISQKPSRDICQRGTSLTIQCQVDSQVTMMFWYRQQPGQSLTLIATANQGSEATYESGFVIDKFPISRPNLTFSTLTVSNMSPEDSSIYLCSVVIGGTSGVKNIQYFGAGTRLSVL.

This clonotype was seen at least ten times. This chain joins TRBV5-4 and TRBJ2-2; possibly TRBD1 or TRBD2 for D (5 bases each). Germline V gene data show CDR1 as SGHNT and CDR2 as YYREEE (reference sequence). V was cut by 0 bases and J by 5 bases, with 8 bases left in between. The CDR3 has 14 residues. CDR3 in DNA: TGTGCCAGCAGCTTGGACTGGGGGACCGGGGAGCTGTTTTTT. Amino acid sequence: CASSLDWGTGELFF. Full variable domain (outside the CDR3, taken from reference TRBV5-4 and TRBJ2-2): ETGVTQSPTHLIKTRGQQVTLRCSSQSGHNTVSWYQQALGQGPQFIFQYYREEENGRGNFPPRFSGLQFPNYSSELNVNALELDDSALYLCASSLDWGTGELFFGEGSRLTVL.

This clonotype was detected ten times or more. Here the CDR3 reads CALGGLAVPGELFF. CDR3 DNA sequence: TGTGCCTTAGGAGGACTAGCCGTTCCCGGGGAGCTGTTTTTT. V and J are TRBV6-6 and TRBJ2-2; TRBD2 agrees at 8 bases. With V trimmed by 11 bases and J by 6 bases, 11 bases remained unmatched. The CDR3 is 14 residues long. Germline V CDR1 and CDR2: MNHNY, SVGAGI (reference sequence).

This clonotype has a count of ten or more. This sequence joins TRBV12-3 or TRBV12-4 and TRBJ1-3; unclear D gene. The CDR3 loop spans 14 amino acids. V lost 2 bases and J 5 bases, leaving 10 bases between the germline ends. CDR3 sequence reads: CASSLRDSRNTIYF. CDR3 sequence (DNA): TGTGCCAGCAGTTTACGGGATTCTAGAAACACCATATATTTT.

This clonotype was counted ten times or more. The chain couples TRBV27 to TRBJ2-7; 9 nucleotides agree with TRBD1. Trimming at V came to 3 bases and at J to 4 bases, leaving 7 bases not matched to a gene. Germline V gives CDR1 MNHEY, CDR2 SMNVEV (reference sequence). The CDR3 is 15 residues long. CDR3 residues: CASSFATGGGYEQYF. CDR3 DNA sequence: TGTGCCAGCAGTTTCGCCACAGGGGGCGGGTACGAGCAGTACTTC.

There are a few counts of this clonotype. The CDR3, as DNA: TGTGCCAGCAGTCCATGGCGTAGCACAGATACGCAGTATTTT. This encodes CASSPWRSTDTQYF. The J gene is TRBJ2-3, the V gene TRBV12-3 or TRBV12-4; no clear D gene. CDR3 length equals 14 residues. V lost 5 bases to trimming and J lost 0 bases, with 9 bases between them.

J is TRBJ2-7 and V is TRBV5-4; 7 bases are shared with TRBD2. The ends lost 2 bases at V and 3 bases at J; junction bases unmatched: 8. CDR3 length: 15 amino acids. CDR1 and CDR2 from the germline V gene are SGHNT and YYREEE (reference sequence). CDR3 DNA: TGTGCCAGCAGCTTTTTTGGTTCGGGGGGCTACGAGCAGTACTTC. The encoded protein is CASSFFGSGGYEQYF.